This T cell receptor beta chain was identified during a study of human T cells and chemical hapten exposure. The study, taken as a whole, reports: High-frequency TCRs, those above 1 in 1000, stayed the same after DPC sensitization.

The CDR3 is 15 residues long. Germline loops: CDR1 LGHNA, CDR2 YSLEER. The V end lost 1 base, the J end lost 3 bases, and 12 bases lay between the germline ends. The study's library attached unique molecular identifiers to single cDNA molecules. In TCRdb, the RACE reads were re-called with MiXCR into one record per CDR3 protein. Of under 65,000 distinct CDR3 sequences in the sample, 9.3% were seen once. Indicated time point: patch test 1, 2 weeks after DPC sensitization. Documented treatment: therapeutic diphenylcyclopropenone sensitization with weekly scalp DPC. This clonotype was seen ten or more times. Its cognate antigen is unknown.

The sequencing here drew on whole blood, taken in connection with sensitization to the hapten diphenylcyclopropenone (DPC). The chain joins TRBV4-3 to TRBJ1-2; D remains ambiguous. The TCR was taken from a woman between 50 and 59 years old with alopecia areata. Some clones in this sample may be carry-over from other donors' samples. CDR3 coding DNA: TGCGCCAGCAGCCAAGCTATCGGTACTGACTATGGCTACACCTTC. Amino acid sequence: CASSQAIGTDYGYTF.